This is a list of T cell receptor beta chains from one sample in a study of neurological immune-mediated disorders. TCRdb processed the 5' RACE reads anew with MiXCR; each CDR3 protein has one entry. The repertoire includes about 40,000 distinct CDR3 sequences, around 3.1% of them detected once, and around 7.7% sits in the top ten. The sample comprised PBMCs. The receptors shown here come from a woman aged 60-70 years with multiple sclerosis. The conserved cysteine and the conserved F or W are not part of the CDR3 here. Fields, in order: J gene, CDR3 length, V gene, CDR3 protein.

j_gene: TRBJ2-2; len: 12; v_gene: TRBV6-1; CDR3aa: ASSELGHTGELF
j_gene: TRBJ1-4; len: 12; v_gene: TRBV4-1; CDR3aa: ASSQVGGNEKLF
j_gene: TRBJ1-1; len: 14; v_gene: TRBV7-8; CDR3aa: ASSLGRSAVGTEAF
j_gene: TRBJ2-7; len: 11; v_gene: TRBV27; CDR3aa: ASSEQGRTRKY
j_gene: TRBJ1-6; len: 13; v_gene: TRBV15; CDR3aa: ATSSTLILGSPLH
j_gene: TRBJ2-5; len: 9; v_gene: TRBV29-1; CDR3aa: SVGGEETQY
j_gene: TRBJ1-1; len: 12; v_gene: TRBV12-3/TRBV12-4; CDR3aa: ASSLSRTNTEAF
j_gene: TRBJ1-1; len: 13; v_gene: TRBV7-2; CDR3aa: ASSPRTGVNTEAF
j_gene: TRBJ2-7; len: 13; v_gene: TRBV20-1; CDR3aa: SARVSRTGAGEQY
j_gene: TRBJ1-2; len: 12; v_gene: TRBV6-5; CDR3aa: ASTPVPTDYGYT
j_gene: TRBJ2-7; len: 12; v_gene: TRBV12-3/TRBV12-4; CDR3aa: ASRRTSGGYEQY
j_gene: TRBJ1-1; len: 11; v_gene: TRBV20-1; CDR3aa: SAPDSLNTEAF
j_gene: TRBJ2-7; len: 14; v_gene: TRBV14; CDR3aa: ASSQPAGTLTYEQY
j_gene: TRBJ2-5; len: 14; v_gene: TRBV5-6; CDR3aa: ASSLGLAGQKETQY
j_gene: TRBJ2-7; len: 12; v_gene: TRBV20-1; CDR3aa: SATSGGASYEQY
j_gene: TRBJ2-4; len: 13; v_gene: TRBV6-5; CDR3aa: ASSSGQVAKNIQY
j_gene: TRBJ2-7; len: 12; v_gene: TRBV28; CDR3aa: ASSPGTGLFEQY
j_gene: TRBJ1-5; len: 13; v_gene: TRBV7-8; CDR3aa: ASSRRTGGNQPQH
j_gene: TRBJ2-7; len: 9; v_gene: TRBV30; CDR3aa: AWTREYEQY
j_gene: TRBJ1-2; len: 13; v_gene: TRBV5-6; CDR3aa: ASSEDVFGNYGYT
j_gene: TRBJ1-5; len: 12; v_gene: TRBV9; CDR3aa: ASSTAGNNQPQH
j_gene: TRBJ2-2; len: 14; v_gene: TRBV20-1; CDR3aa: SARDRGQANTGELF